These T cell receptor beta chains were read from a single sample in a study of CD8 T cells in Susac syndrome. A single record per CDR3 protein comes from TCRdb applying MiXCR to the immunoSEQ multiplex PCR reads. The sample consists of roughly 140,000 distinct CDR3 sequences, about 94% of them appearing once. The sequenced sample consisted of CD4+ T cells from PBMCs. The receptors originated from a human donor with Susac syndrome. Each CDR3 is given with its conserved first and last residue. D genes are given only for firm matches. Not every row has a clone size; where given, it reads once, few, many or a size class.

D gene: -; clone size: -; J gene: TRBJ2-1; V gene: TRBV3-1; CDR3 protein: CASSQVGSGALYNEQFF; CDR3 DNA: TGTGCCAGCAGCCAAGTAGGTAGCGGCGCCCTATACAATGAGCAGTTCTTC
D gene: TRBD1; clone size: once; J gene: TRBJ2-7; V gene: TRBV20-1; CDR3 protein: CSAPRGQGHYEQYF; CDR3 DNA: TGCAGTGCACCCAGGGGACAGGGCCACTACGAGCAGTACTTC
D gene: TRBD1; clone size: -; J gene: TRBJ2-1; V gene: TRBV18; CDR3 protein: CASSPQGQGLEQFF; CDR3 DNA: TGTGCCAGCTCACCACAGGGACAGGGGTTGGAGCAGTTCTTC
D gene: -; clone size: -; J gene: TRBJ2-1; V gene: TRBV2; CDR3 protein: CASMRAGNEQFF; CDR3 DNA: TGTGCCAGCATGAGGGCCGGAAATGAGCAGTTCTTC
D gene: TRBD2; clone size: -; J gene: TRBJ2-7; V gene: TRBV20-1; CDR3 protein: CSARDGTSGFKSEQYF; CDR3 DNA: TGCAGTGCTAGAGATGGGACTAGCGGCTTCAAAAGCGAGCAGTACTTC
D gene: TRBD1; clone size: -; J gene: TRBJ2-7; V gene: TRBV7-2; CDR3 protein: CASSSDRASSYEQYF; CDR3 DNA: TGTGCCAGCAGCTCCGACAGGGCCAGCTCCTACGAGCAGTACTTC
D gene: -; clone size: -; J gene: TRBJ2-2; V gene: TRBV6-4; CDR3 protein: CASSGEDTGELFF; CDR3 DNA: TGTGCCAGCAGTGGGGAGGACACCGGGGAGCTGTTTTTT
D gene: TRBD1; clone size: -; J gene: TRBJ1-1; V gene: TRBV29-1; CDR3 protein: CSVQTFPLTGGNTEAFF; CDR3 DNA: TGCAGCGTCCAAACATTCCCTCTGACAGGGGGCAACACTGAAGCTTTCTTT
D gene: -; clone size: -; J gene: TRBJ1-5; V gene: TRBV10-3; CDR3 protein: CAISSDIVNQPQHF; CDR3 DNA: TGTGCCATCAGCTCGGACATAGTCAATCAGCCCCAGCATTTT
D gene: -; clone size: -; J gene: TRBJ2-3; V gene: TRBV20-1; CDR3 protein: CSASPMGARGTDTQYF; CDR3 DNA: TGCAGTGCTTCCCCGATGGGAGCCCGGGGCACAGATACGCAGTATTTT
D gene: -; clone size: -; J gene: TRBJ1-1; V gene: TRBV12-3/TRBV12-4; CDR3 protein: CASSFTASTEAFF; CDR3 DNA: TGTGCCAGCAGTTTTACGGCATCTACTGAAGCTTTCTTT
D gene: -; clone size: -; J gene: TRBJ1-5; V gene: TRBV30; CDR3 protein: CAGGPQIWPQHF; CDR3 DNA: TGTGCCGGGGGACCCCAGATATGGCCCCAGCATTTT
D gene: -; clone size: -; J gene: TRBJ1-1; V gene: TRBV21-1; CDR3 protein: CASSKRLMNTEAFF; CDR3 DNA: TGTGCCAGCAGCAAAAGGCTTATGAACACTGAAGCTTTCTTT
D gene: TRBD1; clone size: -; J gene: TRBJ1-2; V gene: TRBV20-1; CDR3 protein: CSGLGGQRNYGYTF; CDR3 DNA: TGCAGTGGCCTGGGGGGACAGCGAAACTATGGCTACACCTTC
D gene: TRBD1; clone size: -; J gene: TRBJ1-5; V gene: TRBV20-1; CDR3 protein: CSASQGDQPQHF; CDR3 DNA: TGCAGTGCTTCTCAGGGGGATCAGCCCCAGCATTTT
D gene: TRBD2; clone size: -; J gene: TRBJ2-1; V gene: TRBV7-2; CDR3 protein: CASSFRTSGSNEQFF; CDR3 DNA: TGTGCCAGCAGCTTCCGGACTAGCGGATCCAATGAGCAGTTCTTC
D gene: TRBD1; clone size: -; J gene: TRBJ2-7; V gene: TRBV5-8; CDR3 protein: CASSLWSQGQQYF; CDR3 DNA: TGTGCCAGCAGCTTGTGGTCACAGGGGCAGCAGTACTTC
D gene: TRBD2; clone size: -; J gene: TRBJ2-5; V gene: TRBV10-3; CDR3 protein: CAIKWEGGETQYF; CDR3 DNA: TGTGCCATCAAGTGGGAGGGAGGTGAGACCCAGTACTTC
D gene: -; clone size: -; J gene: TRBJ2-7; V gene: TRBV2; CDR3 protein: CASSALRDQNEQYF; CDR3 DNA: TGTGCCAGCAGCGCACTACGGGATCAAAACGAGCAGTACTTC
D gene: -; clone size: -; J gene: TRBJ2-3; V gene: TRBV4-1; CDR3 protein: CASSQESDTQYF; CDR3 DNA: TGCGCCAGCAGCCAAGAGTCAGATACGCAGTATTTT
D gene: TRBD1; clone size: -; J gene: TRBJ2-7; V gene: TRBV5-6; CDR3 protein: CASSLRQGLSYEQYF; CDR3 DNA: TGTGCCAGCAGCTTACGACAGGGGCTCTCCTACGAGCAGTACTTC
D gene: -; clone size: -; J gene: TRBJ2-5; V gene: TRBV5-6; CDR3 protein: CASSPAAGQGSSETQYF; CDR3 DNA: TGTGCCAGCAGCCCGGCCGCGGGGCAGGGTAGTTCAGAGACCCAGTACTTC
D gene: TRBD1; clone size: -; J gene: TRBJ1-2; V gene: TRBV12-3/TRBV12-4; CDR3 protein: CASSYQGAYGYTF; CDR3 DNA: TGTGCCAGCAGTTACCAGGGGGCATATGGCTACACCTTC
D gene: -; clone size: -; J gene: TRBJ1-2; V gene: TRBV7-3; CDR3 protein: CASSDGVGGYTF; CDR3 DNA: TGTGCCAGCAGCGATGGAGTGGGGGGCTACACCTTC
D gene: -; clone size: -; J gene: TRBJ2-7; V gene: TRBV5-1; CDR3 protein: CASSWRTEAYEQYF; CDR3 DNA: TGCGCCAGCAGCTGGAGGACAGAAGCCTACGAGCAGTACTTC
D gene: -; clone size: -; J gene: TRBJ2-3; V gene: TRBV20-1; CDR3 protein: CSHKLRAPGSTQYF; CDR3 DNA: TGCAGCCATAAACTCCGGGCCCCGGGCAGCACGCAGTATTTT
D gene: -; clone size: -; J gene: TRBJ2-3; V gene: TRBV20-1; CDR3 protein: CSARVVGPDTQYF; CDR3 DNA: TGCAGTGCTAGAGTGGTTGGGCCGGATACGCAGTATTTT
D gene: TRBD1; clone size: -; J gene: TRBJ1-2; V gene: TRBV20-1; CDR3 protein: CSARGQTVSAGYTF; CDR3 DNA: TGCAGTGCTCGGGGACAGACAGTATCCGCTGGCTACACCTTC
D gene: TRBD2; clone size: once; J gene: TRBJ2-5; V gene: TRBV20-1; CDR3 protein: CSARSGGAEETQYF; CDR3 DNA: TGCAGTGCTAGGAGCGGGGGGGCCGAAGAGACCCAGTACTTC
D gene: -; clone size: -; J gene: TRBJ1-1; V gene: TRBV11-2; CDR3 protein: CASSLEGPFAEAFF; CDR3 DNA: TGTGCCAGCAGCTTAGAAGGGCCATTCGCTGAAGCTTTCTTT
D gene: -; clone size: once; J gene: TRBJ2-5; V gene: TRBV5-4; CDR3 protein: CASSLQGGRQETQYF; CDR3 DNA: TGTGCCAGCAGCTTGCAGGGTGGGAGGCAAGAGACCCAGTACTTC
D gene: -; clone size: -; J gene: TRBJ2-3; V gene: TRBV7-9; CDR3 protein: CASSLAEVKGTDTQYF; CDR3 DNA: TGTGCCAGCAGCTTAGCGGAGGTTAAGGGCACAGATACGCAGTATTTT